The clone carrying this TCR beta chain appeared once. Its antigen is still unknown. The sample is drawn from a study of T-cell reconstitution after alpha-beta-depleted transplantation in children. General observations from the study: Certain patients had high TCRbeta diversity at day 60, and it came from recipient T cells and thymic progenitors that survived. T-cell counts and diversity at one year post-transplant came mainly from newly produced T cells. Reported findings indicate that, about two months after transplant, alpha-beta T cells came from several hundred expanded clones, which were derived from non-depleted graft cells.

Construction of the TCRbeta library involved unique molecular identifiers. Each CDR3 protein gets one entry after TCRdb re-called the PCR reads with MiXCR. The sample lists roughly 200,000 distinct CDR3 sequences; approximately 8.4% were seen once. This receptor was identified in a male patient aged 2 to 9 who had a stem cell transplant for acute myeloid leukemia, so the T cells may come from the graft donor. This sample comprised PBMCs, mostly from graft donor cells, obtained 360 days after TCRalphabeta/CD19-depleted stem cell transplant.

The CDR3 bases are TGCAGTGCTAAGAGGTCGCTAGGGGAGACCCAGTACTTC. Translated, it gives CSAKRSLGETQYF. The J gene is TRBJ2-5, the V gene TRBV20-1; D unresolved. There are 13 residues in the CDR3. From germline, CDR1 is DFQATT and CDR2 SNEGSKA (reference sequence). V was pared by 4 bases and J by 5 bases, with 14 bases between.